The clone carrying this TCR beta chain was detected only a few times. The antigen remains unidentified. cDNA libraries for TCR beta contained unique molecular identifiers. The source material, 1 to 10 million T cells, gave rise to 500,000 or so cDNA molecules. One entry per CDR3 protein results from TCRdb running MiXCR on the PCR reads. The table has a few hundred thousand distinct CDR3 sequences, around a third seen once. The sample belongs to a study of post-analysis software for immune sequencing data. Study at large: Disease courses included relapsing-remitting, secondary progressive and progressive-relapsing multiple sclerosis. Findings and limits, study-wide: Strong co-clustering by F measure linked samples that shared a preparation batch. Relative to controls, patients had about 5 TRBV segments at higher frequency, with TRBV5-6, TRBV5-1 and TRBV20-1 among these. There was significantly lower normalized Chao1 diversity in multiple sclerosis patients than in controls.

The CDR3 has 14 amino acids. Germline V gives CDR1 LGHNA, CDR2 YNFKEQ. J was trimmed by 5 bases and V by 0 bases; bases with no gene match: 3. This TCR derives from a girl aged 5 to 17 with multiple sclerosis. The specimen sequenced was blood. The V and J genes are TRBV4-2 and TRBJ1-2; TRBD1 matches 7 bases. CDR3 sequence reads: CASSQDDRAYGYTF. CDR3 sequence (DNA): TGTGCCAGCAGCCAAGATGACAGGGCATATGGCTACACCTTC.